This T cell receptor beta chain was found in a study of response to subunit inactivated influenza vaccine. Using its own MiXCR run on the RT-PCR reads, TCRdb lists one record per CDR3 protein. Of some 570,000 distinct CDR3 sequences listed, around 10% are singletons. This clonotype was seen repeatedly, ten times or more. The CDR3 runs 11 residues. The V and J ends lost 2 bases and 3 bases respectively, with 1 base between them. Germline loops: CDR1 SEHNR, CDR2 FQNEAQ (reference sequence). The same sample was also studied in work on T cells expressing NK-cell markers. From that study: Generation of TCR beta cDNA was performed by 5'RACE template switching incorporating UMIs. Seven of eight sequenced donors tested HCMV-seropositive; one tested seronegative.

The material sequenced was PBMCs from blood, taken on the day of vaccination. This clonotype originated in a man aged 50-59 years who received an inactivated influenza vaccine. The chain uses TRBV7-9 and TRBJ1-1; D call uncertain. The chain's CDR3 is CASSLYTEAFF. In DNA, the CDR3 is TGTGCCAGCAGCTTATACACTGAAGCTTTCTTT.